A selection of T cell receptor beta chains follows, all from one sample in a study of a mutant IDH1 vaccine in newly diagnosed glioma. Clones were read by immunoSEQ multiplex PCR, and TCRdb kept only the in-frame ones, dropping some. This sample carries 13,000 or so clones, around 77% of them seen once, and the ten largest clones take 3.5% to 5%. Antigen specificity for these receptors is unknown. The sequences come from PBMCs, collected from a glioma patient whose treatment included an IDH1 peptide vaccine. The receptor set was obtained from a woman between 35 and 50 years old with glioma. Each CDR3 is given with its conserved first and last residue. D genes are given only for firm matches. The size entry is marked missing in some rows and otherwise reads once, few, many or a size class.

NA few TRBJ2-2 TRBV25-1 CASRTGERDTGELFF TGTGCCAGCAGAACAGGGGAGCGGGACACCGGGGAGCTGTTTTTT
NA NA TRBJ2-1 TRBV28 CASRRMGGSYNEQFF TGTGCCAGCAGGCGGATGGGGGGCTCCTACAATGAGCAGTTCTTC
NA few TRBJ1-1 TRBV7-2 CASRGQGGTEAFF TGTGCCAGCAGGGGGCAGGGCGGGACTGAAGCTTTCTTT
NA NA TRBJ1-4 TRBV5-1 CASSLGWGGTNEKLFF TGCGCCAGCAGCTTGGGCTGGGGGGGCACTAATGAAAAACTGTTTTTT
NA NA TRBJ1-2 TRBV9 CASTEARHGYTF TGTGCCAGCACCGAAGCCCGACATGGCTACACCTTC
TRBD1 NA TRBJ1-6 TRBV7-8 CASSLTGGTSPLHF TGTGCCAGCAGCTTGACAGGGGGTACTTCACCCCTCCACTTT
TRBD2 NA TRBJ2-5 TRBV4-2 CASSQEGLASRTQYF TGTGCCAGCAGCCAAGAGGGACTAGCTTCGCGGACCCAGTACTTC
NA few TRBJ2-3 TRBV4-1 CASSRDSRPDTQYF TGCGCCAGCAGCCGGGACTCCCGCCCAGATACGCAGTATTTT
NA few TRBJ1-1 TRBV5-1 CASSFSWGGTTEAFF TGCGCCAGCAGCTTTTCGTGGGGCGGGACGACTGAAGCTTTCTTT
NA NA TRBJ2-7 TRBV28 CASTNTNGGNDEQYF TGTGCCAGCACAAATACAAATGGGGGAAACGACGAGCAGTACTTC